Each of the 32 T cell receptor beta chains below was sequenced from the same sample in a study of blood T cell repertoires in COVID-19. Profiling relied on immunoSEQ multiplex PCR, and the TCRdb table lists in-frame clones only, not all of them. Here the sample spans over 110,000 clones, 88% being singletons. The sample consisted of peripheral blood. These receptor sequences come from a woman aged 45-60 years with acute or convalescent COVID-19.

The V gene is TRBV3-1 (or the pseudogene TRBV3-2), the J gene TRBJ2-2, with 8 bases that match TRBD1. CDR3 length equals 14 residues. Germline V gene data show CDR1 as LGHDT and CDR2 as YNNKEL (reference sequence). Losses at the gene ends were 5 bases for V and 6 bases for J; bases not matched to a gene: 5. Here the CDR3 reads CASSNRDRSGELFF. The CDR3 bases are TGTGCCAGCAGCAACCGGGACAGGTCCGGGGAGCTGTTTTTT.

There are many counts of this clone. The gene calls are TRBV6-5 and TRBJ1-1; D is unresolved. V was cut by 6 bases and J by 1 base, with 6 bases left in between. The germline CDR1 and CDR2 sequences are MNHEY and SVGAGI. The CDR3 runs to 12 residues. This CDR3 is CASRRWNTEAFF. The CDR3 DNA reads TGTGCCAGCAGGCGGTGGAACACTGAAGCTTTCTTT.

V usage is TRBV19 and J usage is TRBJ1-2; D may be TRBD1 (6 bases). The V and J ends lost 3 bases and 3 bases respectively, with 8 bases between them. Germline values: CDR1 LNHDA, CDR2 SQIVND (reference sequence). There are 13 residues in the CDR3. CDR3 sequence (DNA): TGTGCCAGTAGTATGGACAGATACTATGGCTACACCTTC. Amino acid sequence: CASSMDRYYGYTF.

This chain links TRBV28 with TRBJ2-7; the D is unclear. V was shortened by 2 bases and J by 0 bases, with 11 bases between the two germline ends. CDR3 length: 15 amino acids. Germline V gene lookup returns CDR1 MDHEN and CDR2 SYDVKM. CDR3 in DNA: TGTGCCAGCAGTTTAGGATCAGCAGGCTCCTACGAGCAGTACTTC. Translation: CASSLGSAGSYEQYF.

The J gene is TRBJ1-4, the V gene TRBV5-5; tentatively, D is TRBD1 (6 bases). Trimming pared 2 bases from V and 4 bases from J, leaving 12 bases between. Germline V gene sequence: CDR1 SGHKS, CDR2 YYEKEE (reference sequence). This CDR3 region has 15 residues. The CDR3: CASSFPGQLNEKLFF. The CDR3 coding sequence is TGTGCCAGCAGCTTTCCGGGACAACTTAATGAAAAACTGTTTTTT.

This chain connects TRBV5-1 to TRBJ2-5; D might be TRBD1 (6 bases). Germline V CDR1 and CDR2: SGHRS, YFSETQ. The CDR3 has 15 residues. V lost 0 bases to trimming and J lost 3 bases, with 12 bases between them. The CDR3 DNA sequence: TGCGCCAGCAGCTTGGGGACAGCCGGGGAAGAGACCCAGTACTTC. As protein: CASSLGTAGEETQYF.

This clone has more than one count but fewer than ten. This chain joins TRBV18 and TRBJ2-1, with 14 bases fitting TRBD2. Trimming at V came to 0 bases and at J to 10 bases, leaving 2 bases not matched to a gene. The CDR3 totals 15 residues. CDR1 is KGHSH, CDR2 LQKENI, per germline. The CDR3 region has the DNA TGTGCCAGCTCACCACCGACTAGCGGGAGGGCCGAGCAGTTCTTC. Translating gives CASSPPTSGRAEQFF.

The chain recombines TRBV21-1 with TRBJ1-1; no DNA check was done on the table's D call, TRBD1. TRBV21-1 is a pseudogene locus. CDR3 length: 13 residues. DNA for the CDR3: TGTGCCAGCCTTTATACAGGAAACACTGAAGCTTTCTTT. Encoded protein: CASLYTGNTEAFF.

This sequence joins TRBV12-5 and TRBJ1-1, with 9 positions matching TRBD1. The CDR3 loop spans 14 amino acids. The V segment lost 5 bases and the J segment 5 bases; nucleotides outside the gene matches: 6. In germline, CDR1 is LGHNT, CDR2 FRNRAP. Here the CDR3 DNA reads TGTGCTAGTGGTGCCGGACAGGGGAAGACTGAAGCTTTCTTT. It translates to CASGAGQGKTEAFF. Supplemented by reference TRBV12-5 and TRBJ1-1, the full variable domain reads DARVTQTPRHKVTEMGQEVTMRCQPILGHNTVFWYRQTMMQGLELLAYFRNRAPLDDSGMPKDRFSAEMPDATLATLKIQPSEPRDSAVYFCASGAGQGKTEAFFGQGTRLTVV.

This clone has a handful of counts. J is TRBJ2-2 and V is TRBV2; D might be TRBD1 (5 bases). Trimming shortened V by 3 bases and J by 0 bases, and 17 bases separated the two germline ends. This CDR3 contains 18 residues. From germline, CDR1 is SNHLY and CDR2 FYNNEI. CDR3: CASSDGISGYTNTGELFF. For the CDR3, the DNA is TGTGCCAGCAGTGACGGTATATCAGGGTACACGAACACCGGGGAGCTGTTTTTT.

The rearrangement uses TRBV5-1 and TRBJ2-1; 9 bases fit TRBD2. The V gene's germline CDR1 is SGHRS and CDR2 YFSETQ. V shed 0 bases, J shed 4 bases, and the junction held 5 bases outside the gene matches. This CDR3 contains 16 residues. CDR3 loop: CASSLGLAGSYNEQFF. CDR3 DNA: TGCGCCAGCAGCTTGGGGCTAGCGGGGAGTTACAATGAGCAGTTCTTC.

This chain connects TRBV7-3 to TRBJ2-1; the D is unclear. V gave up 5 bases and J gave up 2 bases, with 16 bases separating them. Germline CDR1 reads SGHTA; CDR2 reads FQGTGA. The CDR3 sequence is 16 residues long. CDR3 protein: CASSLGPSLPYNEQFF. For the CDR3, the DNA is TGTGCCAGCAGCCTTGGTCCATCTCTACCCTACAATGAGCAGTTCTTC.

This chain joins TRBV18 and TRBJ1-1; 7 nucleotides agree with TRBD1. This CDR3 has 14 residues. J gave up 7 bases and V 2 bases, and 7 bases lay outside the gene matches. CDR1 KGHSH and CDR2 LQKENI come from the germline V gene. CDR3 in amino acids: CASSPMDRPDEAFF. Written as DNA, the CDR3 is TGTGCCAGCTCACCAATGGACAGGCCGGATGAAGCTTTCTTT.

The gene calls are TRBV19 and TRBJ2-7; 10 nucleotides align to TRBD2. Germline CDR1 reads LNHDA; CDR2 reads SQIVND (reference sequence). Unmatched junction bases numbered 10, after V lost 7 bases and J lost 4 bases. CDR3 size: 15 residues. CDR3 DNA sequence: TGTGCCAGTACCTCCCTCACTAGCGGGATATACGAGCAGTACTTC. Translated: CASTSLTSGIYEQYF. Using reference TRBV19 and TRBJ2-7 for the parts outside the CDR3, the full variable domain is DGGITQSPKYLFRKEGQNVTLSCEQNLNHDAMYWYRQDPGQGLRLIYYSQIVNDFQKGDIAEGYSVSREKKESFPLTVTSAQKNPTAFYLCASTSLTSGIYEQYFGPGTRLTVT.

The chain employs TRBV18 and TRBJ1-1; TRBD1 agrees at 7 bases. Germline CDR1 and CDR2: KGHSH and LQKENI. The V segment lost 7 bases and the J segment 2 bases; nucleotides outside the gene matches: 13. The CDR3 sequence is 16 residues long. Here the CDR3 reads CASFLTEGQRNTEAFF. The CDR3 DNA reads as TGTGCCAGCTTCCTAACCGAGGGACAGAGAAACACTGAAGCTTTCTTT.

The chain joins TRBV19 to TRBJ1-1; possible D gene TRBD1, 6 bases. V was clipped by 3 bases and J by 0 bases, with 11 bases between them. The CDR3 has 15 residues. In germline, CDR1 is LNHDA, CDR2 SQIVND (reference sequence). The CDR3 spells CASSIGGSMNTEAFF. DNA for the CDR3: TGTGCCAGTAGTATTGGGGGCTCCATGAACACTGAAGCTTTCTTT.

The chain links TRBV23-1 to TRBJ1-5; 10 positions agree with TRBD1. Being an ORF, TRBV23-1 has a function that is uncertain. Unmatched junction bases numbered 14, after V lost 7 bases and J lost 2 bases. This CDR3 is 18 amino acids long. CDR3 nucleotides: TGCGCCAGCACTTCACCGGGACAGGGGAACCCATGCAATCAGCCCCAGCATTTT. Protein sequence: CASTSPGQGNPCNQPQHF.

This chain connects TRBV5-1 to TRBJ2-3; D not resolved. The germline V gene encodes CDR1 SGHRS and CDR2 YFSETQ. This CDR3 comprises 12 residues. V lost 4 bases and J lost 1, with 4 bases in between. Here the CDR3 reads CASSIGTDTQYF. CDR3 coding DNA: TGCGCCAGCAGCATCGGCACAGATACGCAGTATTTT.

As concerns this clone: Other DNA sequences in this specimen translate into the identical CDR3. V is TRBV5-1 and J is TRBJ1-5; tentatively, D is TRBD1 (5 bases). The germline gives CDR1 SGHRS, CDR2 YFSETQ. Between the trimmed V and J ends, which lost 0 bases and 0 bases, there was a span of 7 bases. This CDR3 region has 15 residues. CDR3 loop: CASSLGQSSNQPQHF. For the CDR3, the DNA is TGCGCCAGCAGCTTGGGACAGAGTAGCAATCAGCCCCAGCATTTT.

CDR3 in amino acids: CASSQRQGSDEQFF. The CDR3 DNA follows: TGTGCCAGCAGCCAACGACAGGGTTCGGATGAGCAGTTCTTC. This rearrangement joins TRBV14 to TRBJ2-1; 7 bases line up with TRBD1. Trimming at V came to 2 bases and at J to 8 bases, leaving 6 bases not matched to a gene. The germline V gene encodes CDR1 SGHDN and CDR2 FVKESK. The CDR3 has 14 amino acids.

This chain joins TRBV6-5 and TRBJ2-7; 7 bases line up with TRBD1. The CDR3 runs 15 residues. V dropped 10 bases and J dropped 4; count of bases not matched to a gene: 16. The germline CDR1 and CDR2 sequences are MNHEY and SVGAGI. The CDR3 loop reads CATRPRDSPFYEQYF. CDR3 DNA sequence: TGTGCCACCCGACCCCGGGACAGCCCCTTTTACGAGCAGTACTTC.

The chain links TRBV6-5 to TRBJ2-1; TRBD2 matches at 7 bases. Per the germline V gene, CDR1 is MNHEY and CDR2 is SVGAGI. This CDR3 spans 16 amino acids. The ends lost 4 bases at V and 2 bases at J; junction bases unmatched: 8. The CDR3 region is CASSFFLREPYNEQFF. As DNA, the CDR3 is TGTGCCAGCAGTTTTTTTCTGCGGGAGCCCTACAATGAGCAGTTCTTC.

CDR3 DNA sequence: TGTGCCAGCAGTACGGGACAGGGGAGTCATGAGCAGTTCTTC. Translated: CASSTGQGSHEQFF. V usage is TRBV6-6 and J usage is TRBJ2-1, with 10 bases aligning to TRBD1. This CDR3 is built from 14 residues. Trimming at V came to 5 bases and at J to 8 bases, leaving 6 bases not matched to a gene. Germline CDR1 is MNHNY and CDR2 is SVGAGI (reference sequence).

The CDR3 DNA is TGTGCCAGCAGTTACTCAGGAGGGTCCTTGAGAGGCTACACCTTC. This sequence encodes CASSYSGGSLRGYTF. This chain uses TRBV6-5 with TRBJ1-2, with D hard to call. CDR1 is MNHEY, CDR2 SVGAGI, per germline. The CDR3 consists of 15 residues. The germline V and J ends were trimmed by 0 bases and 8 bases, with 16 bases remaining between them.

Notes on this clone: Other DNA sequences from this sample encode an identical CDR3 as well. The chain uses TRBV9 and TRBJ2-3; D remains unclear. In germline, CDR1 is SGDLS, CDR2 YYNGEE. The V gene lost 3 bases and the J gene lost 6 bases, with 11 bases spanning the gap. CDR3 length equals 13 residues. The DNA of the CDR3 is TGTGCCAGCAGCGCCCCGAGCGCGGATACGCAGTATTTT. Amino acid sequence: CASSAPSADTQYF.

The V gene is TRBV7-2, the J gene TRBJ1-2, with 8 bases lining up with TRBD1. J lost 3 bases, V lost 3 bases, and 9 bases had no gene match. CDR1 is SGHTA and CDR2 is FQGNSA in the germline V gene. The CDR3 has 16 amino acids. The CDR3 region has the DNA TGTGCCAGCAGCTTGGGTGGGCAGGGGGCGGACTATGGCTACACCTTC. It encodes CASSLGGQGADYGYTF.

The CDR3 sequence is CASSPPALRVRGYTF. Written as DNA, the CDR3 is TGTGCCAGCAGTCCACCGGCCCTGAGGGTAAGGGGCTACACCTTC. This chain uses TRBV28 with TRBJ1-2; the D is unclear. The CDR3 length is 15 residues. CDR1 and CDR2 from the germline V gene are MDHEN and SYDVKM. V was cut by 5 bases and J by 8 bases, with 21 bases left in between.

CDR3 residues: CASSLIASGGFETQYF. CDR3 sequence (DNA): TGTGCCAGCAGTTTAATCGCTAGCGGGGGGTTCGAGACCCAGTACTTC. The J gene is TRBJ2-5, the V gene TRBV28, with TRBD2 matching 11 bases. Germline V gene sequence: CDR1 MDHEN, CDR2 SYDVKM. V was pared by 2 bases and J by 5 bases, with 7 bases of the junction left unmatched. This CDR3 spans 16 amino acids. Together with reference TRBV28 and TRBJ2-5, the CDR3 gives the full variable domain: DVKVTQSSRYLVKRTGEKVFLECVQDMDHENMFWYRQDPGLGLRLIYFSYDVKMKEKGDIPEGYSVSREKKERFSLILESASTNQTSMYLCASSLIASGGFETQYFGPGTRLLVL.

This clone has a single count. The gene calls are TRBV30 and TRBJ2-1; D not certain. V lost 5 bases, J lost 6 bases, and 8 bases lay in between. The germline V gene has CDR1 GTSNPN and CDR2 SVGIG (reference sequence). The CDR3 covers 11 residues. Written as DNA, the CDR3 is TGTGCCTGGGTGGGCCTCAATGAGCAGTTCTTC. Its translation: CAWVGLNEQFF.

This chain uses TRBV7-8 with TRBJ1-1; TRBD1 might be the D (5 bases). This CDR3 contains 14 residues. CDR1 SGHVS and CDR2 FQNEAQ come from the germline V gene. The V gene lost 5 bases and the J gene lost 5 bases, with 15 bases spanning the gap. The DNA of the CDR3 is TGTGCCAGCAGCCCCGACGGGGGGGGTACTGAAGCTTTCTTT. Translated: CASSPDGGGTEAFF.

The V gene is TRBV3-1 (or the pseudogene TRBV3-2), the J gene TRBJ2-3, with D possibly TRBD1 on 5 matching bases. The V and J ends lost 0 bases and 3 bases respectively, with 7 bases between them. The CDR3 is made up of 14 amino acids. Germline CDR1 LGHDT, CDR2 YNNKEL (reference sequence). CDR3 region: CASSQDRVTDTQYF. CDR3 in DNA: TGTGCCAGCAGCCAAGACAGGGTAACAGATACGCAGTATTTT.

The chain is built from TRBV7-2 and TRBJ1-4; tentatively, D is TRBD1 (5 bases). From germline, CDR1 is SGHTA and CDR2 FQGNSA. V dropped 4 bases and J dropped 4 bases, with 13 bases sitting between them. The CDR3 spans 15 residues. DNA for the CDR3: TGTGCCAGCAGCTCTGGGGCAGTGCTTAATGAAAAACTGTTTTTT. Translation gives CASSSGAVLNEKLFF.